This entry concerns a single T cell receptor (beta chain). Its antigen is undetermined. The use of a sample-barcoded 5' primer and a J-beta primer mix characterized a second PCR of roughly 6 to 11 cycles. One entry per CDR3 protein, called by TCRdb with MiXCR from the 5' RACE reads. The sample shows about 640,000 distinct CDR3 sequences, approximately 59% of them seen only once. The data were taken from a study of blood T cells in healthy people across ages. V dropped 5 bases and J dropped 1; count of bases not matched to a gene: 7. This CDR3 is built from 15 residues. Germline values: CDR1 SQVTM, CDR2 ANQGSEA. General study points: Correlation between TCR beta diversity and naive T cell percentage was strong.

No fewer than 6 million PBMCs went into each sample. The V and J genes are TRBV29-1 and TRBJ2-1; 8 bases align to TRBD1. This receptor was identified in a man aged 60-69 years in good health. Material: blood. CDR3 nucleotides: TGCAGCGTTCCGCAGGGGGCAGGTTCCTACAATGAGCAGTTCTTC. It translates to CSVPQGAGSYNEQFF.